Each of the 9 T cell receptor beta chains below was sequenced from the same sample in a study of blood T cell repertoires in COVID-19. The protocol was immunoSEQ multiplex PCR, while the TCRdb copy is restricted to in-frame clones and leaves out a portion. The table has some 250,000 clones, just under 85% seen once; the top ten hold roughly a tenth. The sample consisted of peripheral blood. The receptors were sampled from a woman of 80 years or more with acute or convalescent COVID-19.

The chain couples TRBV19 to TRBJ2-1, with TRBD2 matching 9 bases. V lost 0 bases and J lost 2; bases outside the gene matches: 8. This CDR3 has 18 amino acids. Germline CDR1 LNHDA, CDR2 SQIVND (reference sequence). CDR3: CASSIDLQGTSPYNEQFF. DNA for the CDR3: TGTGCCAGTAGTATAGACCTGCAGGGGACTAGCCCCTACAATGAGCAGTTCTTC.

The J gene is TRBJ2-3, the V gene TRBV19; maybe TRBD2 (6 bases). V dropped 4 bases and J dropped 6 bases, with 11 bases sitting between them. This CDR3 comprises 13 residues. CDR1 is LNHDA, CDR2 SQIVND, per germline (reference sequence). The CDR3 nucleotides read TGTGCCAGTAGTACCGTGGCGGGGGATACGCAGTATTTT. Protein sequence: CASSTVAGDTQYF. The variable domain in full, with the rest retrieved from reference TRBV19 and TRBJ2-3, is DGGITQSPKYLFRKEGQNVTLSCEQNLNHDAMYWYRQDPGQGLRLIYYSQIVNDFQKGDIAEGYSVSREKKESFPLTVTSAQKNPTAFYLCASSTVAGDTQYFGPGTRLTVL.

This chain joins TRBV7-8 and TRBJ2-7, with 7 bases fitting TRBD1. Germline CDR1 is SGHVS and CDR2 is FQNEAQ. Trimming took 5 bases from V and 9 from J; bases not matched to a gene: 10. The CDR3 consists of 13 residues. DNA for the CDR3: TGTGCCAGCAGCAACCTCGACAGGGTGGGGCAGTACTTC. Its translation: CASSNLDRVGQYF. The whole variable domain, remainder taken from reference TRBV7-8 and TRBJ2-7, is GAGVSQSPRYKVAKRGQDVALRCDPISGHVSLFWYQQALGQGPEFLTYFQNEAQLDKSGLPSDRFFAERPEGSVSTLKIQRTQQEDSAVYLCASSNLDRVGQYFGPGTRLTVT.

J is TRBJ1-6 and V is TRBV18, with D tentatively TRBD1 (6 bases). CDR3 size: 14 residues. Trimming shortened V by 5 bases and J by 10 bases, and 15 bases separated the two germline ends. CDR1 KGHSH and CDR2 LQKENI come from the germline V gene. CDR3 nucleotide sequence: TGTGCCAGCTCAGTAACAGGGACCCCATCACCCCTCCACTTT. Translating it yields CASSVTGTPSPLHF.

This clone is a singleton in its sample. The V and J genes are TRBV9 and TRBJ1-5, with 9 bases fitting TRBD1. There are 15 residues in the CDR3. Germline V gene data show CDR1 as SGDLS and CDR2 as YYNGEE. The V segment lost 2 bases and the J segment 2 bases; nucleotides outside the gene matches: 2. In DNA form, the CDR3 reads TGTGCCAGCAGCGTGACAGGGGGAGGCAATCAGCCCCAGCATTTT. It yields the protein CASSVTGGGNQPQHF. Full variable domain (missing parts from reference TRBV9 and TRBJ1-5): DSGVTQTPKHLITATGQRVTLRCSPRSGDLSVYWYQQSLDQGLQFLIQYYNGEERAKGNILERFSAQQFPDLHSELNLSSLELGDSALYFCASSVTGGGNQPQHFGDGTRLSIL.

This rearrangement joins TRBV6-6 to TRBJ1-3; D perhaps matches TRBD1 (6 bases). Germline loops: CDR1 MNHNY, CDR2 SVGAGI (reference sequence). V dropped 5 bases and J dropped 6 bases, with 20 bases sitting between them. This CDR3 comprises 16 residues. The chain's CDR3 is CASSRHRDSSANTIYF. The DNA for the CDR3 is TGTGCCAGCAGTCGACACAGGGATTCTTCCGCAAACACCATATATTTT.

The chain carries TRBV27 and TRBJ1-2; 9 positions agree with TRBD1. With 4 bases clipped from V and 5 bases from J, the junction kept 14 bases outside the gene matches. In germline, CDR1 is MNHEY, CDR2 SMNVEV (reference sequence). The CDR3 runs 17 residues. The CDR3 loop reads CASSSLGQGPNYYGYTF. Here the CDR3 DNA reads TGTGCCAGCAGTTCACTTGGACAGGGGCCGAATTATTATGGCTACACCTTC.

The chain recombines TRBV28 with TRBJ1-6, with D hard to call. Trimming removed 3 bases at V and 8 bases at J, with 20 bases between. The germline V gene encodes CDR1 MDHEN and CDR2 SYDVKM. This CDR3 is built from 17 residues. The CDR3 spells CASSFVGLFSSDSPLHF. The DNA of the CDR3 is TGTGCCAGCAGTTTTGTTGGCCTTTTTAGCTCTGATTCACCCCTCCACTTT.

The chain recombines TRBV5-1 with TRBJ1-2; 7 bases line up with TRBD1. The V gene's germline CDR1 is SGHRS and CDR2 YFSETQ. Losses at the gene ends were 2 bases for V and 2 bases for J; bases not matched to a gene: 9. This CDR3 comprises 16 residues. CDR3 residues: CASSFFRGQDNYGYTF. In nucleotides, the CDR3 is TGCGCCAGCAGCTTTTTCCGCGGACAGGACAACTATGGCTACACCTTC.